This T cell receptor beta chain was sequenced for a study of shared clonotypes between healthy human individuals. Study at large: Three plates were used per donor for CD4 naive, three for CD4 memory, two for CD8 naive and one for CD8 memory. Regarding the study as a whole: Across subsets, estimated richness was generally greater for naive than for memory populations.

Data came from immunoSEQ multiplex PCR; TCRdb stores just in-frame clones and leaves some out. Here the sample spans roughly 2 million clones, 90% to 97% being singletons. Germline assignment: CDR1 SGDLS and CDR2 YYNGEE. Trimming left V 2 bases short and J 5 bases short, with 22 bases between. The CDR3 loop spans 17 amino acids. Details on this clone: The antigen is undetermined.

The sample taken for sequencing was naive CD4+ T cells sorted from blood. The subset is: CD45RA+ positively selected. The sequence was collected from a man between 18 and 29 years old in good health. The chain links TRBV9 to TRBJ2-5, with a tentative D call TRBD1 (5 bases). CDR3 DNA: TGTGCCAGCAGCGTCTCCTATGGGGCGCTCGGCATGGAGACCCAGTACTTC. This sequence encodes CASSVSYGALGMETQYF.